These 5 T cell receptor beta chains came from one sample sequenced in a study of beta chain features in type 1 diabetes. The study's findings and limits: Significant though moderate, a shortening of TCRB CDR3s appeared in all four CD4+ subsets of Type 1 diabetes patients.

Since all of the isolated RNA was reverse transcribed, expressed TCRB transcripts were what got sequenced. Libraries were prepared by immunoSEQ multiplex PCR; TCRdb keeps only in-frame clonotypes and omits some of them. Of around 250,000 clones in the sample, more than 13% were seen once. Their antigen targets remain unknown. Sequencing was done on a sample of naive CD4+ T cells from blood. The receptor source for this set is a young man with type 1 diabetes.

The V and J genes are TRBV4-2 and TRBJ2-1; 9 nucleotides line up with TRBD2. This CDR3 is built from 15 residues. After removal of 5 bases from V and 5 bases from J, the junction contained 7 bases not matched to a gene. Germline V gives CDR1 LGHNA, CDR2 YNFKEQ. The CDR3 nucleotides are TGTGCCAGCAGCGACCCTAGCGGGAACAACAATGAGCAGTTCTTC. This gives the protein CASSDPSGNNNEQFF.

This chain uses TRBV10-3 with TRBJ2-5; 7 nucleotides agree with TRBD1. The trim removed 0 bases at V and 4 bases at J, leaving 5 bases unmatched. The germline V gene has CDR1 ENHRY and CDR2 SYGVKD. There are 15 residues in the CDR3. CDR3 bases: TGTGCCATCAGTGAGTCAGGACAGGCAGGAGAGACCCAGTACTTC. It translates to CAISESGQAGETQYF.

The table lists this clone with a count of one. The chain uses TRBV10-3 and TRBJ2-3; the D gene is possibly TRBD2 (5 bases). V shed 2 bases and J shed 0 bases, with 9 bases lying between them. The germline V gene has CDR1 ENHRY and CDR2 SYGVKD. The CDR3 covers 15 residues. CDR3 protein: CAISERGGSTDTQYF. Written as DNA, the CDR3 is TGTGCCATCAGTGAGCGTGGCGGGAGCACAGATACGCAGTATTTT.

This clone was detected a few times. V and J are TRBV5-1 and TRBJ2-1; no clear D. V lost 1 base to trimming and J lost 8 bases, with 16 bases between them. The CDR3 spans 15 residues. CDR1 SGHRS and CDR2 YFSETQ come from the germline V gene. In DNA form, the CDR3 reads TGCGCCAGCAGCTTGTACTTGGGCAGGAATCATGAGCAGTTCTTC. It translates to CASSLYLGRNHEQFF.

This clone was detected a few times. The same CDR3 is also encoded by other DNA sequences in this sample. Here the CDR3 reads CASSPLAGDRNEQFF. The CDR3 DNA sequence: TGTGCCAGCTCACCCCTGGCGGGAGATAGGAATGAGCAGTTCTTC. The V and J genes are TRBV18 and TRBJ2-1, with 7 bases fitting TRBD2. This CDR3 contains 15 residues. The junction had 9 bases not matched to a gene; V was cut back by 3 bases and J by 7 bases. The germline CDR1 and CDR2 sequences are KGHSH and LQKENI.